These 4 T cell receptor beta chains share one sample of origin, sequenced in a study of human thymus T cells. Here immunoSEQ multiplex PCR was the method, and the copy in TCRdb shows in-frame clones only, minus some. This sample has tens of thousands of clones, with around 94% found just once. The sequencing input was blood. Every receptor here comes from a boy less than two years old with a congenital heart defect but otherwise immunologically healthy.

This clone is a singleton in its sample. J is TRBJ2-3 and V is TRBV7-2; tentative D call: TRBD1 (5 bases). CDR3 size: 16 residues. V was shortened by 3 bases and J by 4 bases, with 17 bases between the two germline ends. Germline-derived CDR1 and CDR2 are SGHTA and FQGNSA. CDR3 DNA sequence: TGTGCCAGCAGCTTTTCGTTTGGGGCCTCTTCAGATACGCAGTATTTT. This gives the protein CASSFSFGASSDTQYF.

This rearrangement joins TRBV11-3 to TRBJ1-4; possible D gene TRBD1, 6 bases. This CDR3 is 12 amino acids long. The V end lost 4 bases, the J end lost 7 bases, and 7 bases lay between the germline ends. The germline gives CDR1 SGHNT, CDR2 YENEEA. The CDR3 bases are TGTGCCAGCAGCTCCAGGGGTGAAAAACTGTTTTTT. Translating gives CASSSRGEKLFF.

The rearrangement uses TRBV7-9 and TRBJ2-3; D is unclear. V was trimmed by 0 bases and J by 5 bases, leaving 3 bases between them. Germline V lookup: CDR1 SEHNR, CDR2 FQNEAQ (reference sequence). The CDR3 extends over 12 amino acids. The CDR3 spells CASSLARDTQYF. Here the CDR3 DNA reads TGTGCCAGCAGCTTAGCGCGAGATACGCAGTATTTT.

The chain recombines TRBV5-1 with TRBJ2-5; TRBD2 agrees at 12 bases. With V trimmed by 3 bases and J by 5 bases, 11 bases remained unmatched. The CDR3 is 17 amino acids. Germline values: CDR1 SGHRS, CDR2 YFSETQ. The chain's CDR3 is CASSSPTTSGGTETQYF. The CDR3 nucleotides read TGCGCCAGCAGCTCTCCGACGACTAGCGGGGGTACGGAGACCCAGTACTTC.